Each of the 21 T cell receptor beta chains below was sequenced from the same sample in a study of OX40 agonist ivuxolimab in advanced cancers. Assay used: immunoSEQ multiplex PCR; TCRdb lists only in-frame clones, some missing. The sample contains tens of thousands of clones, 88% of which appear only once. The sample here was CD4+ or CD8+ T cells sorted from blood, taken in a trial of the OX40 agonist ivuxolimab. These receptors originate from an adult with an advanced solid tumor such as melanoma, head and neck, liver or kidney cancer.

This sequence joins TRBV6-1 and TRBJ1-2; 9 nucleotides align to TRBD1. The CDR3 runs 15 residues. The germline V gene encodes CDR1 MNHNS and CDR2 SASEGT. The J segment lost 4 bases and the V segment lost 7 bases, leaving 10 bases of the junction unmatched. CDR3 in amino acids: CASIIGTGRRYGYTF. The DNA for the CDR3 is TGTGCCAGCATTATTGGGACAGGGCGTCGCTATGGCTACACCTTC.

The V call is TRBV11-3, the J call TRBJ1-1; D call uncertain. CDR3 length: 14 amino acids. Germline lookup yields CDR1 SGHNT and CDR2 YENEEA. The germline V and J ends were trimmed by 4 bases and 1 base, with 10 bases remaining between them. CDR3 DNA: TGTGCCAGCAGCTACGGAAGGGCGAACACTGAAGCTTTCTTT. It translates to CASSYGRANTEAFF. Supplemented by reference TRBV11-3 and TRBJ1-1, the full variable domain reads EAGVVQSPRYKIIEKKQPVAFWCNPISGHNTLYWYLQNLGQGPELLIRYENEEAVDDSQLPKDRFSAERLKGVDSTLKIQPAELGDSAVYLCASSYGRANTEAFFGQGTRLTVV.

The rearrangement joins TRBV2 to TRBJ2-3, with 11 bases matching TRBD2. The CDR3 runs to 14 residues. Germline CDR1 is SNHLY and CDR2 is FYNNEI. The ends lost 4 bases at V and 4 bases at J; junction bases unmatched: 1. CDR3 residues: CASSVAGGADTQYF. The CDR3 bases are TGTGCCAGCAGTGTAGCGGGGGGGGCAGATACGCAGTATTTT.

This chain uses TRBV6-5 with TRBJ1-1; 8 nucleotides align to TRBD1. The CDR3 spans 13 residues. J lost 6 bases, V lost 5 bases, and 5 bases had no gene match. From germline, CDR1 is MNHEY and CDR2 SVGAGI. CDR3 DNA sequence: TGTGCCAGCAGTGCAGGGGGCCTCCCTGAAGCTTTCTTT. As protein: CASSAGGLPEAFF.

The V call is TRBV7-3, the J call TRBJ1-5, with 8 bases identical to TRBD1. CDR3 length: 15 amino acids. Trimming at V came to 2 bases and at J to 6 bases, leaving 6 bases not matched to a gene. Germline V lookup: CDR1 SGHTA, CDR2 FQGTGA. As DNA, the CDR3 is TGTGCCAGCAGCTTAGCAAGGACAGGGTCTCAGCCCCAGCATTTT. Encoded protein: CASSLARTGSQPQHF.

V is TRBV4-1 and J is TRBJ2-6; TRBD1 aligns across 7 bases. The CDR3 runs 17 residues. The junction had 10 bases not matched to a gene; V was cut back by 4 bases and J by 4 bases. CDR1 and CDR2 (germline): MGHRA, YSYEKL. The CDR3 protein is CASSPLGTARGANVLTF. The CDR3 DNA is TGCGCCAGCAGCCCCTTGGGGACAGCCAGGGGGGCCAACGTCCTGACTTTC.

V gene TRBV6-5 combines with J gene TRBJ2-5, with D possibly called TRBD1 or TRBD2 (5 bases each). The V end was cut by 7 bases, the J end by 7 bases, with 13 bases between. Germline CDR1 MNHEY, CDR2 SVGAGI. The CDR3 loop spans 12 amino acids. Here the CDR3 reads CASIGQGGTQYF. The CDR3, as DNA: TGTGCCAGCATTGGACAAGGAGGGACCCAGTACTTC.

This rearrangement joins TRBV6-5 to TRBJ2-4, with TRBD1 as a possible D gene (6 bases). The CDR3 runs 15 residues. Trimming removed 0 bases at V and 4 bases at J, with 10 bases between. Germline assignment: CDR1 MNHEY and CDR2 SVGAGI. Here the CDR3 reads CASSYSSRGKNIQYF. CDR3 coding DNA: TGTGCCAGCAGTTACTCTTCCAGGGGAAAAAACATTCAGTACTTC.

The chain has TRBV27 and TRBJ2-3; 8 bases line up with TRBD1. V was clipped by 8 bases and J by 3 bases; unmatched bases: 10. Germline V gives CDR1 MNHEY, CDR2 SMNVEV (reference sequence). This CDR3 is built from 15 residues. Written as DNA, the CDR3 is TGTGCCAGCTCTGACAGGGGAGGATGGACAGATACGCAGTATTTT. This translates into CASSDRGGWTDTQYF.

V and J are TRBV7-9 and TRBJ2-5; D may be TRBD1 (6 bases). V lost 5 bases and J lost 5, with 18 bases in between. Germline V lookup: CDR1 SEHNR, CDR2 FQNEAQ (reference sequence). The CDR3 totals 15 residues. The CDR3 nucleotides are TGTGCCAGCAGCGTCCACAGGGCCCCCCGGGAGACCCAGTACTTC. Protein sequence: CASSVHRAPRETQYF.

The chain uses TRBV27 and TRBJ2-2; D gene unclear. This CDR3 is 15 amino acids long. Looked up from germline, CDR1 is MNHEY and CDR2 is SMNVEV (reference sequence). Between the trimmed V and J ends, which lost 0 bases and 6 bases, there was a span of 11 bases. Here the CDR3 DNA reads TGTGCCAGCAGTTTATCCTTCCTTGGACCCGGGGAGCTGTTTTTT. Translating it yields CASSLSFLGPGELFF.

This chain connects TRBV5-1 to TRBJ2-3; no definite D call. Trimming took 4 bases from V and 0 from J, leaving 15 bases between them. CDR1 and CDR2 (germline): SGHRS, YFSETQ. This CDR3 region has 16 residues. The CDR3 reads CASSTGPSPSTDTQYF. The CDR3 bases are TGCGCCAGCAGCACCGGACCGTCCCCTAGCACAGATACGCAGTATTTT. The complete variable domain, with remaining parts taken from reference TRBV5-1 and TRBJ2-3, reads KAGVTQTPRYLIKTRGQQVTLSCSPISGHRSVSWYQQTPGQGLQFLFEYFSETQRNKGNFPGRFSGRQFSNSRSEMNVSTLELGDSALYLCASSTGPSPSTDTQYFGPGTRLTVL.

CDR3: CAISGSTGGNTEAFF. Here the CDR3 DNA reads TGTGCCATCAGTGGATCGACCGGAGGGAACACTGAAGCTTTCTTT. The V gene is TRBV10-3, the J gene TRBJ1-1; D unclear. This CDR3 has 15 amino acids. CDR1 is ENHRY and CDR2 is SYGVKD in the germline V gene. V lost 4 bases to trimming and J lost 1 base, with 13 bases between them.

The chain links TRBV21-1 to TRBJ1-1; TRBD1 is the table's D call and was not checked against the DNA. TRBV21-1 is a documented pseudogene. The CDR3 is 17 amino acids. The CDR3 sequence is CASSKARTGSRDTEAFF. For the CDR3, the DNA is TGTGCCAGCAGCAAAGCGCGCACAGGGTCGAGGGACACTGAAGCTTTCTTT.

The chain joins TRBV11-2 to TRBJ2-4; a weak D match, TRBD2 (5 bases). This CDR3 has 12 residues. CDR1 SGHAT and CDR2 FQNNGV come from the germline V gene. Between the trimmed V and J ends, which lost 5 bases and 4 bases, there was a span of 6 bases. CDR3: CASSPGKNIQYF. The DNA of the CDR3 is TGTGCCAGCAGCCCGGGGAAAAACATTCAGTACTTC.

This clone has only a few counts. The rearrangement uses TRBV7-3 and TRBJ2-2, with D possibly being TRBD1 (5 bases). V was trimmed by 5 bases and J by 4 bases, leaving 14 bases between them. The length of the CDR3 is 15 residues. CDR1 and CDR2 from the germline V gene are SGHTA and FQGTGA. CDR3 DNA sequence: TGTGCCAGCAGCCTCGCGCAGGGTGGCACCGGGGAGCTGTTTTTT. Encoded protein: CASSLAQGGTGELFF.

The genes are TRBV6-6 and TRBJ1-2; 9 bases map to TRBD1. Germline trimming cut 4 bases from V and 1 base from J; bases unmatched to any gene: 4. CDR1 MNHNY and CDR2 SVGAGI come from the germline V gene (reference sequence). This CDR3 region has 15 residues. This CDR3 is CASSSEDRGNYGYTF. In DNA form, the CDR3 reads TGTGCCAGCAGTTCCGAGGACAGGGGTAACTATGGCTACACCTTC.

The chain joins TRBV4-1 to TRBJ1-2, with 12 bases fitting TRBD1. The V segment lost 4 bases and the J segment 3 bases; nucleotides outside the gene matches: 3. Germline V lookup: CDR1 MGHRA, CDR2 YSYEKL. The CDR3 totals 15 residues. CDR3 in amino acids: CASSRGQGADYGYTF. For the CDR3, the DNA is TGCGCCAGCAGCCGGGGACAGGGGGCCGACTATGGCTACACCTTC.

This chain joins TRBV9 and TRBJ1-6, with unresolved D. Germline CDR1 is SGDLS and CDR2 is YYNGEE. The CDR3 is made up of 12 amino acids. Trimming took 3 bases from V and 8 from J, leaving 6 bases between them. DNA of the CDR3: TGTGCCAGCAGCGCTGGGGATTCACCCCTCCACTTT. It is translated as CASSAGDSPLHF.

The CDR3 here is CASSSGNNEQFF. In DNA form, the CDR3 reads TGTGCCAGCAGCTCGGGGAACAATGAGCAGTTCTTC. This chain uses TRBV7-3 with TRBJ2-1; D perhaps matches TRBD2 (5 bases). With 4 bases removed from V and 5 bases from J, the gap between germline ends came to 6 bases. Looked up from germline, CDR1 is SGHTA and CDR2 is FQGTGA. The CDR3 is made up of 12 amino acids.

CDR3 sequence: CASSSIPRQGKTQYF. CDR3 bases: TGTGCCAGCAGTTCCATCCCCCGACAGGGCAAGACCCAGTACTTC. The V call is TRBV28, the J call TRBJ2-5; TRBD1 agrees at 7 bases. With V trimmed by 4 bases and J by 6 bases, 11 bases remained unmatched. The length of the CDR3 is 15 residues. The germline V gene encodes CDR1 MDHEN and CDR2 SYDVKM.